These T cell receptor beta chains were read from a single sample in a study of spatial heterogeneity in lung cancer. Each CDR3 protein gets one entry after TCRdb re-called the 5' RACE reads with MiXCR. The data contain about 10,000 distinct CDR3 sequences, 20% to 25% of them singletons. Material: PBMCs, obtained at follow-up. The receptors shown here come from a male donor with early-stage non-small cell lung cancer. The CDR3 runs from the conserved cysteine through the conserved F or W. The order of the fields is CDR3 protein, CDR3 DNA, D gene, V gene, clone size, J gene, CDR3 length. A D gene is named only where the DNA matches it firmly. Size tells how often a clone was seen (once, few, many) or the class of an expanded clone, and some rows leave it out.

CASSWRLAGGPETQYF,TGTGCCAGCAGTTGGAGACTAGCGGGGGGGCCGGAGACCCAGTACTTC,TRBD2,TRBV28,many,TRBJ2-5,16
CASSLERGPLEKLFF,TGTGCCAGCAGCTTAGAAAGGGGACCACTTGAAAAACTGTTTTTT,NA,TRBV7-8,medium-sized,TRBJ1-4,15
CASRPQGTDTQYF,TGTGCCAGCAGACCCCAAGGGACAGATACGCAGTATTTT,NA,TRBV28,many,TRBJ2-3,13
CSVGPGTYQETQYF,TGCAGCGTTGGCCCAGGGACTTACCAAGAGACCCAGTACTTC,NA,TRBV29-1,few,TRBJ2-5,14
CSASAGQGSGNTIYF,TGCAGTGCTAGCGCTGGACAGGGGAGTGGAAACACCATATATTTT,TRBD1,TRBV20-1,many,TRBJ1-3,15
CASSPQGGLNYGYTF,TGTGCCAGCAGCCCACAGGGAGGGCTAAACTATGGCTACACCTTC,NA,TRBV7-3,NA,TRBJ1-2,15
CASSRGQGDNSPLHF,TGTGCCAGCTCACGGGGACAGGGCGATAATTCACCCCTCCACTTT,TRBD1,TRBV18,many,TRBJ1-6,15
CAISGSGGQGGDEQYF,TGTGCCATCAGTGGATCGGGCGGACAGGGAGGGGACGAGCAGTACTTC,NA,TRBV10-3,few,TRBJ2-7,16
CASGELNTEAFF,TGCGCCAGCGGGGAATTGAACACTGAAGCTTTCTTT,NA,TRBV5-1,few,TRBJ1-1,12
CASGSTSGAGPAQYF,TGTGCCAGCGGATCAACTAGCGGGGCCGGGCCTGCGCAGTATTTT,TRBD2,TRBV28,many,TRBJ2-3,15
CATSDSTPDARETQYF,TGTGCCACCAGTGATTCCACCCCGGACGCGAGGGAGACCCAGTACTTC,NA,TRBV24-1,NA,TRBJ2-5,16
CASSSPGTQYF,TGTGCCAGCAGTTCCCCCGGCACGCAGTATTTT,NA,TRBV6-5,many,TRBJ2-3,11
CASKGASYEQYF,TGTGCCAGCAAAGGGGCCTCCTACGAGCAGTACTTC,NA,TRBV28,NA,TRBJ2-7,12
CASSDVEKLFF,TGTGCCAGCAGTGATGTGGAAAAACTGTTTTTT,NA,TRBV6-1,NA,TRBJ1-4,11
CASSPQGVISYEQYF,TGTGCCAGCAGTCCCCAGGGGGTCATCTCCTACGAGCAGTACTTC,TRBD1,TRBV27,many,TRBJ2-7,15
CSARRGSYEQYF,TGCAGTGCTAGACGGGGTTCCTACGAGCAGTACTTC,NA,TRBV20-1,NA,TRBJ2-7,12
CSARDPRQGVNEQFF,TGCAGTGCTAGAGACCCTAGACAGGGCGTGAATGAGCAGTTCTTC,TRBD1,TRBV20-1,medium-sized,TRBJ2-1,15
CASSLSSGTDPNTEAFF,TGTGCCAGCAGCTTGAGCTCAGGGACGGATCCCAACACTGAAGCTTTCTTT,NA,TRBV5-8,NA,TRBJ1-1,17
CASNLSQLYGYTF,TGTGCCAGCAACTTGAGCCAGCTCTATGGCTACACCTTC,NA,TRBV7-2,NA,TRBJ1-2,13
CASSRTGLGETQYF,TGTGCCAGCAGTCGGACAGGGCTAGGAGAGACCCAGTACTTC,TRBD1,TRBV2,NA,TRBJ2-5,14
CSSWGRASDGYTF,TGCAGCTCCTGGGGCCGTGCCTCTGATGGCTACACCTTC,NA,TRBV29-1,NA,TRBJ1-2,13
CASSEERTDTQYF,TGTGCCAGCAGTGAAGAAAGGACAGATACGCAGTATTTT,NA,TRBV2,NA,TRBJ2-3,13
CASRLGPGVNQPQHF,TGCGCCAGCAGATTGGGACCCGGGGTCAATCAGCCCCAGCATTTT,NA,TRBV10-2,medium-sized,TRBJ1-5,15
CASSTGRNTEAFF,TGTGCCAGCAGTACAGGACGTAACACTGAAGCTTTCTTT,NA,TRBV6-5,many,TRBJ1-1,13
CASSEFSGWGSETQYF,TGTGCCAGCAGTGAATTTTCCGGCTGGGGGAGCGAGACCCAGTACTTC,NA,TRBV25-1,NA,TRBJ2-5,16
CASSGRVGAGANYGYTF,TGCGCCAGCAGTGGTAGGGTCGGGGCGGGAGCTAACTATGGCTACACCTTC,NA,TRBV10-2,few,TRBJ1-2,17
CASRRTSGSVEQYF,TGTGCCAGTAGGCGGACTAGCGGGAGCGTCGAGCAGTACTTC,TRBD2,TRBV19,NA,TRBJ2-7,14
CAIKTGGASGSVDTQYF,TGTGCCATCAAAACCGGGGGAGCTAGCGGGAGTGTAGATACGCAGTATTTT,TRBD2,TRBV2,NA,TRBJ2-3,17
CAWNGAGGSTDTQYF,TGTGCCTGGAACGGGGCAGGGGGAAGCACAGATACGCAGTATTTT,TRBD1,TRBV30,NA,TRBJ2-3,15
CASSFNDPQETQYF,TGCGCCAGCAGCTTTAACGATCCCCAAGAGACCCAGTACTTC,NA,TRBV5-1,NA,TRBJ2-5,14
CSVENSGANVLTF,TGCAGCGTTGAAAACTCTGGGGCCAACGTCCTGACTTTC,NA,TRBV29-1,NA,TRBJ2-6,13
CSVDLGQGETQYF,TGCAGCGTTGATTTGGGACAGGGAGAGACCCAGTACTTC,TRBD1,TRBV29-1,medium-sized,TRBJ2-5,13
CASSERVLVAAYEQYF,TGTGCCAGCAGTGAACGGGTACTAGTTGCTGCCTACGAGCAGTACTTC,NA,TRBV2,few,TRBJ2-7,16
CASKGPRFKNIQYF,TGTGCCAGCAAGGGCCCCCGTTTCAAAAACATTCAGTACTTC,NA,TRBV2,many,TRBJ2-4,14
CASTQDRSNEKLFF,TGTGCCAGCACCCAGGACAGGTCTAATGAAAAACTGTTTTTT,TRBD1,TRBV6-5,NA,TRBJ1-4,14
CATSDGDTNQPQHF,TGTGCCACCAGTGATGGGGACACCAATCAGCCCCAGCATTTT,NA,TRBV24-1,many,TRBJ1-5,14
CASNPTGGYGQPQHF,TGTGCCAGCAACCCCACGGGGGGGTATGGGCAGCCCCAGCATTTT,NA,TRBV6-5,few,TRBJ1-5,15
CASTLGPSRGGDTQYF,TGTGCCAGCACCCTGGGGCCCTCTCGGGGAGGAGATACGCAGTATTTT,NA,TRBV5-6,many,TRBJ2-3,16
CASSGPSGTHNEQFF,TGTGCCAGCAGTGGGCCCAGCGGGACCCACAATGAGCAGTTCTTC,TRBD2,TRBV25-1,medium-sized,TRBJ2-1,15
CASSLGRYEQYF,TGTGCCAGCAGCCTGGGACGGTACGAGCAGTACTTC,NA,TRBV11-2,many,TRBJ2-7,12
CASSLRTSGSTGELFF,TGTGCCAGCAGCCTAAGGACTAGCGGGAGTACCGGGGAGCTGTTTTTT,TRBD2,TRBV11-2,few,TRBJ2-2,16
CSASIGAFSGNTIYF,TGCAGTGCTAGTATCGGGGCTTTCTCTGGAAACACCATATATTTT,NA,TRBV20-1,NA,TRBJ1-3,15